This note documents a single TCR beta chain sequence. The sample is drawn from a study of blood T cell repertoires in COVID-19. Turning to the study itself: COVID-19 samples, acute and convalescent, were from the United States, Italy and Spain. T cells, B-cell-depleted T cells, or PBMCs supplied cDNA or gDNA.

Methods used by the authors: The assay estimated nucleated cells by amplifying reference gene primers. Sequenced by immunoSEQ multiplex PCR; TCRdb stores in-frame clones only, minus some. V, J and clone size derive from that table, while D and trimming were established from the DNA sequence. The sample has around 77,000 clones, more than 80% seen once; the top ten hold 4% to 5.5%. The CDR3 runs 14 residues. With V trimmed by 4 bases and J by 5 bases, 7 bases remained unmatched. Germline lookup yields CDR1 SGHDT and CDR2 YYEEEE. This TCR was recovered from a man older than 75 with acute or convalescent COVID-19. The sample taken for sequencing was peripheral blood. The rearrangement joins TRBV5-6 to TRBJ1-2, with 8 bases lining up with TRBD1. The CDR3 here is CASSIRDRPYGYTF. DNA of the CDR3: TGTGCCAGCAGCATTCGGGACAGGCCTTATGGCTACACCTTC.